A single sample gave rise to the 17 T cell receptor beta chains below, sequenced in a study of shared T cell receptors in the human thymus. This table comes from immunoSEQ multiplex PCR, and its TCRdb copy is limited to in-frame clones, with some not included. The sample consists of roughly 710,000 clones, roughly 88% of them appearing once. Separately, the same data were catalogued under a study of human thymus T cells.

Sequenced material: thymocytes. Receptors originate from a girl under three years old with a congenital heart defect.

The sample holds one count of this clone. V and J are TRBV27 and TRBJ2-7, with 9 bases aligning to TRBD1. The CDR3 contains 14 residues. The V segment lost 2 bases and the J segment 5 bases; nucleotides outside the gene matches: 4. In germline, CDR1 is MNHEY, CDR2 SMNVEV (reference sequence). In nucleotides, the CDR3 is TGTGCCAGCAGTTTAGACACAGGGGGCCACGAGCAGTACTTC. This sequence encodes CASSLDTGGHEQYF.

The chain recombines TRBV29-1 with TRBJ2-5; tentative D call: TRBD2 (6 bases). With 1 base removed from V and 2 bases from J, the gap between germline ends came to 23 bases. The CDR3 consists of 18 residues. Germline assignment: CDR1 SQVTM and CDR2 ANQGSEA. DNA for the CDR3: TGCAGCGTTGAAGGGGCGGGACCCAGATCCTACCAACAAGAGACCCAGTACTTC. This encodes CSVEGAGPRSYQQETQYF.

The V and J genes are TRBV2 and TRBJ2-1; the match to TRBD2 covers 14 bases. The CDR3 consists of 18 residues. V gave up 6 bases and J gave up 8 bases; unmatched junction bases: 15. The germline gives CDR1 SNHLY, CDR2 FYNNEI. CDR3 sequence: CASSPGTSGGRNGDEQFF. Here the CDR3 DNA reads TGTGCCAGCAGCCCCGGGACTAGCGGGGGACGGAACGGGGATGAGCAGTTCTTC.

The chain has TRBV7-9 and TRBJ1-1; tentative D call: TRBD1 (5 bases). V was cut by 0 bases and J by 1 base, with 21 bases left in between. CDR3 length: 19 amino acids. Germline CDR1 SEHNR, CDR2 FQNEAQ (reference sequence). The CDR3 DNA follows: TGTGCCAGCAGCTTAGCTGAGGCGGTCGAGGGGACTACGAACACTGAAGCTTTCTTT. Its protein is CASSLAEAVEGTTNTEAFF.

The V and J genes are TRBV29-1 and TRBJ1-1; a possible D gene is TRBD1 (6 bases). V was clipped by 7 bases and J by 4 bases, with 28 bases between them. The CDR3 covers 17 residues. From germline, CDR1 is SQVTM and CDR2 ANQGSEA. The CDR3 sequence: CSAHRALPEGEGTEAFF. DNA of the CDR3: TGCAGCGCCCACCGAGCCCTCCCAGAGGGGGAGGGCACTGAAGCTTTCTTT.

The chain couples TRBV25-1 to TRBJ1-3, with 9 bases identical to TRBD1. After removal of 5 bases from V and 4 bases from J, the junction contained 6 bases not matched to a gene. The germline V gene has CDR1 MGHDK and CDR2 SYGVNS. This CDR3 is built from 15 residues. CDR3 in DNA: TGTGCCAGCAGTACCCTAACAGGGGGCGGAAACACCATATATTTT. This codes for CASSTLTGGGNTIYF.

In its sample, this clone was seen a few times. The sample holds other DNA sequences that translate to the same CDR3. V and J are TRBV28 and TRBJ1-6; 10 positions match TRBD1. In germline, CDR1 is MDHEN, CDR2 SYDVKM. There are 17 residues in the CDR3. The junction had 12 bases not matched to a gene; V was cut back by 7 bases and J by 6 bases. Here the CDR3 reads CASTSLRQGAVNSPLHF. The CDR3 DNA reads TGTGCCAGCACCTCCCTAAGACAGGGGGCAGTTAATTCACCCCTCCACTTT.

V is TRBV18 and J is TRBJ1-4; D remains unclear. Germline CDR1 is KGHSH and CDR2 is LQKENI. The CDR3 spans 15 residues. V was trimmed by 6 bases and J by 2 bases, leaving 13 bases between them. The CDR3 DNA follows: TGTGCCAGCTCCCTCTCCGCGGGGACTAATGAAAAACTGTTTTTT. Residues: CASSLSAGTNEKLFF.

This sequence joins TRBV5-4 and TRBJ1-1; TRBD1 aligns across 7 bases. The CDR3 has 18 amino acids. Per the germline V gene, CDR1 is SGHNT and CDR2 is YYREEE (reference sequence). J was trimmed by 4 bases and V by 0 bases; bases with no gene match: 15. DNA of the CDR3: TGTGCCAGCAGCTTGGGTCCAAACAGGGGCTGGAGTGTCACTGAAGCTTTCTTT. Translating gives CASSLGPNRGWSVTEAFF. Full variable domain (remainder filled in from reference TRBV5-4 and TRBJ1-1): ETGVTQSPTHLIKTRGQQVTLRCSSQSGHNTVSWYQQALGQGPQFIFQYYREEENGRGNFPPRFSGLQFPNYSSELNVNALELDDSALYLCASSLGPNRGWSVTEAFFGQGTRLTVV.

This chain uses TRBV6-5 with TRBJ1-1; 7 bases are a match to TRBD1. CDR3 size: 14 residues. V was pared by 8 bases and J by 5 bases, with 11 bases of the junction left unmatched. The V gene's germline CDR1 is MNHEY and CDR2 SVGAGI. The CDR3 nucleotides are TGTGCCAGCCTTTCCCCAGGGGGGTGTACTGAAGCTTTCTTT. This sequence encodes CASLSPGGCTEAFF.

V is TRBV13 and J is TRBJ2-7, with 7 bases matching TRBD1. The CDR3 is 13 residues long. After removal of 5 bases from V and 4 bases from J, the junction contained 5 bases not matched to a gene. Germline V gene lookup returns CDR1 PRHDT and CDR2 FYEKMQ (reference sequence). Written as DNA, the CDR3 is TGTGCCAGCAGCGCAGGGACAGATTACGAGCAGTACTTC. Its translation: CASSAGTDYEQYF.

V is TRBV4-3 and J is TRBJ2-1, with TRBD2 matching 9 bases. V was pared by 1 base and J by 7 bases, with 8 bases of the junction left unmatched. The CDR3 consists of 16 residues. Germline CDR1 is LGHNA and CDR2 is YSLEER. CDR3 amino acids: CASSQVASGVYNEQFF. The CDR3 DNA follows: TGCGCCAGCAGCCAAGTCGCTAGCGGGGTATATAATGAGCAGTTCTTC.

This clone showed up just a few times. The genes are TRBV19 and TRBJ2-5, with 12 bases lining up with TRBD2. The CDR3 has 20 amino acids. V gave up 0 bases and J gave up 3 bases; unmatched junction bases: 14. The germline V gene has CDR1 LNHDA and CDR2 SQIVND (reference sequence). CDR3 nucleotide sequence: TGTGCCAGTAGTATAGATCCTGGGCCGAGGGCTAGCGGGGGGGAAGAGACCCAGTACTTC. Translated: CASSIDPGPRASGGEETQYF. The variable domain in full, completed from reference TRBV19 and TRBJ2-5, reads DGGITQSPKYLFRKEGQNVTLSCEQNLNHDAMYWYRQDPGQGLRLIYYSQIVNDFQKGDIAEGYSVSREKKESFPLTVTSAQKNPTAFYLCASSIDPGPRASGGEETQYFGPGTRLLVL.

The rearrangement joins TRBV6-5 to TRBJ1-1; D possibly corresponds to TRBD1 (5 bases). V lost 6 bases, J lost 2 bases, and 10 bases lay in between. The CDR3 has 13 residues. Germline V gene lookup returns CDR1 MNHEY and CDR2 SVGAGI. The CDR3 spells CASSLQANTEAFF. CDR3 coding DNA: TGTGCCAGCAGCCTACAGGCTAACACTGAAGCTTTCTTT.

The DNA for the CDR3 is TGTGCCAGTAGTATCTACGGGACACTCTATGGCTACACCTTC. This translates into CASSIYGTLYGYTF. V and J are TRBV19 and TRBJ1-2; D might be TRBD1 (6 bases). V was clipped by 3 bases and J by 4 bases, with 12 bases between them. CDR1 and CDR2 from the germline V gene are LNHDA and SQIVND (reference sequence). The CDR3 length is 14 residues. The full variable domain, with the rest looked up from reference TRBV19 and TRBJ1-2, is DGGITQSPKYLFRKEGQNVTLSCEQNLNHDAMYWYRQDPGQGLRLIYYSQIVNDFQKGDIAEGYSVSREKKESFPLTVTSAQKNPTAFYLCASSIYGTLYGYTFGSGTRLTVV.

The chain couples TRBV29-1 to TRBJ2-4; 10 positions match TRBD1. The CDR3 has 18 residues. CDR1 is SQVTM, CDR2 ANQGSEA, per germline. V gave up 4 bases and J gave up 1 base; unmatched junction bases: 13. The CDR3 spells CSVVPRKPGQGAKNIQYF. For the CDR3, the DNA is TGCAGCGTTGTACCCCGAAAGCCGGGACAGGGGGCCAAAAACATTCAGTACTTC.

This rearrangement joins TRBV27 to TRBJ2-2; no definite D call. This CDR3 has 12 amino acids. Trimming pared 2 bases from V and 8 bases from J, leaving 6 bases between. CDR1 is MNHEY and CDR2 is SMNVEV in the germline V gene (reference sequence). In nucleotides, the CDR3 is TGTGCCAGCAGTTTAGTCGCGGGGGAGCTGTTTTTT. Its protein is CASSLVAGELFF.